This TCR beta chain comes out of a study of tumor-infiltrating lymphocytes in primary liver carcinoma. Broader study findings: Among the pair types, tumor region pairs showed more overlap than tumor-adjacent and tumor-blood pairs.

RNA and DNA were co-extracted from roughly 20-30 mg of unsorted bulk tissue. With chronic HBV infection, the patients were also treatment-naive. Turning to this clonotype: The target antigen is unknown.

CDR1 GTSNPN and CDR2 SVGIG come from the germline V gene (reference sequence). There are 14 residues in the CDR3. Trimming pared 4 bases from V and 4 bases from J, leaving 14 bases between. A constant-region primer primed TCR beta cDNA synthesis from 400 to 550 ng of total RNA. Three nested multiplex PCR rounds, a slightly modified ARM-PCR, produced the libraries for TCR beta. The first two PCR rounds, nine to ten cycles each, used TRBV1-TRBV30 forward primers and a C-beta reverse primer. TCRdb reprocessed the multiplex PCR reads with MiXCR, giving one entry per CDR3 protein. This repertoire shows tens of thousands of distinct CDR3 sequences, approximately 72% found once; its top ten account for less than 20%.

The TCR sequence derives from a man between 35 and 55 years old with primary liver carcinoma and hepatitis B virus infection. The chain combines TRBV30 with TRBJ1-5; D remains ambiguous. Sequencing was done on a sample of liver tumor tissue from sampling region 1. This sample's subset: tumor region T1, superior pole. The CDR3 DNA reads TGTGCCTGGAATGTATTGTGTTTGAATCAGCCCCAGCATTTT. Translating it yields CAWNVLCLNQPQHF.